The rows below give T cell receptor beta chains drawn from one sample of a study of somatic mutations in cytotoxic T cells in rheumatoid arthritis. TCRdb keeps only in-frame clones here, not all; method: immunoSEQ multiplex PCR. The data contain some 20,000 clones, around four fifths of them singletons. Specimen: CD8+ T cells sorted from blood. These receptors all come from an adult with rheumatoid arthritis. The CDR3 runs from the conserved cysteine through the conserved F or W. Each record gives: CDR3 protein, CDR3 DNA, clone size, J gene, CDR3 length, D gene, V gene. A D gene is named only where the DNA matches it firmly. Some rows have no size entry. The others give once, few or many, or a class for an expanded clone.

CDR3 protein: CASSPWGNEQFF
CDR3 DNA: TGTGCCAGCAGTCCCTGGGGAAATGAGCAGTTCTTC
clone size: .
J gene: TRBJ2-1
CDR3 length: 12
D gene: .
V gene: TRBV27

CDR3 protein: CASSEVKGKTEAFF
CDR3 DNA: TGTGCCAGCAGTGAGGTAAAGGGAAAAACTGAAGCTTTCTTT
clone size: once
J gene: TRBJ1-1
CDR3 length: 14
D gene: .
V gene: TRBV4-2

CDR3 protein: CASSLDISNQPQHF
CDR3 DNA: TGTGCCAGCAGCTTGGACATTAGCAATCAGCCCCAGCATTTT
clone size: .
J gene: TRBJ1-5
CDR3 length: 14
D gene: .
V gene: TRBV5-5

CDR3 protein: CAASGRERGYTF
CDR3 DNA: TGTGCCGCCTCGGGCAGGGAGAGAGGCTACACCTTC
clone size: few
J gene: TRBJ1-2
CDR3 length: 12
D gene: .
V gene: TRBV7-9

CDR3 protein: CASSPLGGRPSGNTIYF
CDR3 DNA: TGTGCCAGCAGCCCCCTCGGGGGGAGACCCTCTGGAAACACCATATATTTT
clone size: .
J gene: TRBJ1-3
CDR3 length: 17
D gene: .
V gene: TRBV14

CDR3 protein: CSVDGQGPYNEQFF
CDR3 DNA: TGCAGCGTTGATGGGCAGGGACCCTACAATGAGCAGTTCTTC
clone size: .
J gene: TRBJ2-1
CDR3 length: 14
D gene: .
V gene: TRBV29-1

CDR3 protein: CASSSGDTHQPQHF
CDR3 DNA: TGTGCCAGCAGTTCGGGGGACACCCATCAGCCCCAGCATTTT
clone size: .
J gene: TRBJ1-5
CDR3 length: 14
D gene: .
V gene: TRBV28

CDR3 protein: CASSLELSSSYNEQFF
CDR3 DNA: TGCGCCAGCAGCTTGGAGCTCTCCAGCTCCTACAATGAGCAGTTCTTC
clone size: .
J gene: TRBJ2-1
CDR3 length: 16
D gene: .
V gene: TRBV5-1

CDR3 protein: CASSIGLIYEQYF
CDR3 DNA: TGTGCCAGTAGTATAGGGCTGATCTACGAGCAGTACTTC
clone size: .
J gene: TRBJ2-7
CDR3 length: 13
D gene: .
V gene: TRBV19

CDR3 protein: CASSLAEVFDTGELFF
CDR3 DNA: TGCGCCAGCAGCTTGGCCGAGGTTTTCGACACCGGGGAGCTGTTTTTT
clone size: .
J gene: TRBJ2-2
CDR3 length: 16
D gene: .
V gene: TRBV5-1

CDR3 protein: CASSLELLNYGYTF
CDR3 DNA: TGTGCCAGCAGCTTAGAGCTTCTGAACTATGGCTACACCTTC
clone size: .
J gene: TRBJ1-2
CDR3 length: 14
D gene: .
V gene: TRBV7-9